Described below is a single T cell receptor (beta chain) sequence and its context. Its antigen is unidentified. This may stem from a read error, because a much larger clone lies one nucleotide away. Patients chosen for sequencing had shown CD8+CD57+ cell expansion by flow cytometry. The CDR3 extends over 16 amino acids. Germline V CDR1 and CDR2: SNHLY, FYNNEI. The template used for profiling TCR beta VDJ and CDR3 was genomic DNA. Via MiXCR, TCRdb re-called the reads, giving one row per CDR3 protein. The repertoire holds hundreds of thousands of distinct CDR3 sequences, with more than 45% as singletons. The sample originates from a study of CD8+CD57+ T cells in acquired aplastic anemia. General study results and limits: Overlap between patients and controls comprised about 28 CD8+ CDR3 sequences.

Sequencing was performed on sorted CD4+, CD8+, or CD8+CD57+ T cells (not recorded which) from PBMCs. This receptor was obtained from a human donor with aplastic anemia. This chain links TRBV2 with TRBJ1-5, with D possibly TRBD1 on 5 matching bases. The CDR3 is CASSEIFGASNRPQHF. The CDR3 DNA sequence: TGTGCCAGCAGTGAAATTTTTGGGGCCAGCAATCGGCCCCAGCATTTT.